Detailed here is one T cell receptor beta chain. This entry belongs to a study of cytomegalovirus exposure and HLA in healthy donors. The CDR3 is 12 residues long. Germline CDR1 and CDR2: SQVTM and ANQGSEA. Trimming left V 4 bases short and J 7 bases short, with 13 bases between. The PCR employed 60 Vbeta primers together with 13 Jbeta primers. TCRdb's table, derived via immunoSEQ multiplex PCR, lists solely in-frame clones and lacks some. The data show nearly 110,000 clones, approximately 71% seen once. This receptor was obtained from a man aged 35 to 55 in good health and CMV-seronegative. The V gene is TRBV29-1, the J gene TRBJ1-2; D may be TRBD1 (5 bases). Source material: PBMCs. In DNA form, the CDR3 reads TGCAGCGTTGCGGGGGATTGGGGTGGCTACACCTTC. Its protein product is CSVAGDWGGYTF.